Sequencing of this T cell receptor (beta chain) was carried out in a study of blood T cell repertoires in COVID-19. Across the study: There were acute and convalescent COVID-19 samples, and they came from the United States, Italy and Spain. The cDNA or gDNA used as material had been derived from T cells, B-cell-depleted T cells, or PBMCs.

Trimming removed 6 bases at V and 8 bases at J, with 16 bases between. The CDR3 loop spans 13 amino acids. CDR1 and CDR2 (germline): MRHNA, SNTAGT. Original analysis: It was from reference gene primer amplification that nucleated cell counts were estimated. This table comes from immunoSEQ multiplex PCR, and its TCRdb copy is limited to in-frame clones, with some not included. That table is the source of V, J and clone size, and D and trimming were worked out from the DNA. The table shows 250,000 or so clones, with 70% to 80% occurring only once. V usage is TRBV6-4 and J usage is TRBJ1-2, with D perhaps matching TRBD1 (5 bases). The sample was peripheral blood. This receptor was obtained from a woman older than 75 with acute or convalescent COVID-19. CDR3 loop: CASSPTGTRGYTF. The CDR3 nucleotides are TGTGCCAGCAGCCCCACAGGAACTCGCGGCTACACCTTC.